The T cell receptor (beta chain) described here comes from a study of human T cells and chemical hapten exposure. Study as a whole: Each patch test put 0.01% DPC on the upper back, and results were read at 6 days. Chiefly female patients presented with alopecia areata, totalis or universalis.

Study findings and constraints: It was expanded TCRs that formed significantly more large CDR3 similarity clusters than controls did.

The time point is: pre-sensitization, week 0. As for treatment: therapeutic diphenylcyclopropenone sensitization with weekly scalp DPC. TCRdb re-called the RACE reads through MiXCR, storing one row per CDR3 protein. The repertoire has 240,000 or so distinct CDR3 sequences, 7.5% to 10% of them found once; the top ten carry about 2.1%. In germline, CDR1 is MGHDK, CDR2 SYGVNS. V lost 5 bases to trimming and J lost 6 bases; unmatched junction nucleotides: 8. The CDR3 runs to 15 residues. About this clonotype itself: Its antigen is not known.

The sequence was obtained from a woman in her thirties or forties with alopecia areata. Some clones in this sample may be carry-over from other donors' samples. The sample here was whole blood, taken in connection with sensitization to the hapten diphenylcyclopropenone (DPC). V usage is TRBV25-1 and J usage is TRBJ2-1; 9 positions agree with TRBD2. Here the CDR3 reads CASSNPAGGSNEQFF. CDR3 DNA sequence: TGTGCCAGCAGTAATCCTGCGGGAGGGAGCAATGAGCAGTTCTTC.